This section outlines one T cell receptor beta chain sequence together with its context. The data were taken from a study of blood T cell repertoires in COVID-19. Study-level background: The United States, Italy and Spain provided the acute and convalescent COVID-19 samples.

Seattle participants joined during active infection and were tracked over time. In the source study's methods: Reference gene primers were amplified, and this amplification served to estimate nucleated cell counts. Assay: immunoSEQ multiplex PCR; the TCRdb copy retains only in-frame clones and omits some. V and J calls and clone size are copied from that table; D and trimming were computed from the DNA. The data contain 450,000 or so clones, approximately 89% of them singletons. The source of this sequence is a man aged 18 to 30 with COVID-19, enrolled during active disease. Input material: peripheral blood.

The CDR3 loop reads CATSRTNSNQPQHF. In DNA, the CDR3 is TGTGCCACCAGCAGAACAAATAGCAATCAGCCCCAGCATTTT. The chain uses TRBV15 and TRBJ1-5, with D unresolved. This CDR3 has 14 amino acids. Trimming stripped 2 bases from V and 0 bases from J, with 5 bases between. CDR1 and CDR2 from the germline V gene are LNHNV and YYDKDF (reference sequence).